The 20 T cell receptor beta chains below come from one sample, sequenced in a study of human T cells and chemical hapten exposure. Each CDR3 protein gets one entry after TCRdb re-called the RACE reads with MiXCR. The sample has 190,000 or so distinct CDR3 sequences; around 30% are singletons. Time point in this sample: pre-sensitization, week 0. The treatment denotes: therapeutic diphenylcyclopropenone sensitization with weekly scalp DPC. Source: whole blood, taken in connection with sensitization to the hapten diphenylcyclopropenone (DPC). These receptors were obtained from a woman between 25 and 40 years old with alopecia areata. Some clones in this sample may be carry-over from other donors' samples.

The sample holds one count of this clonotype. The chain combines TRBV2 with TRBJ2-7; 8 bases map to TRBD2. Unmatched junction bases numbered 7, after V lost 2 bases and J lost 7 bases. Germline values: CDR1 SNHLY, CDR2 FYNNEI. This CDR3 contains 14 residues. CDR3 region: CASSELRGAREQYF. As DNA, the CDR3 is TGTGCCAGCAGTGAATTGCGGGGGGCGCGTGAGCAGTACTTC.

The gene calls are TRBV6-2 or TRBV6-3 and TRBJ2-2, with 7 bases aligning to TRBD2. Germline V lookup: CDR1 MNHEY, CDR2 SVGEGT. Trimming cost V 5 bases and J 1 base; bases outside gene matches: 4. This CDR3 has 15 residues. The CDR3 loop is CASSPQRGNTGELFF. The CDR3 DNA follows: TGTGCCAGCAGTCCTCAGCGGGGGAACACCGGGGAGCTGTTTTTT.

The chain carries TRBV5-1 and TRBJ2-2, with TRBD1 matching over 7 bases. The CDR3 consists of 15 residues. V dropped 4 bases and J dropped 0; count of bases not matched to a gene: 3. Germline V CDR1 and CDR2: SGHRS, YFSETQ. The CDR3, as DNA: TGCGCCAGCAGCATGGGACAGCCGAACACCGGGGAGCTGTTTTTT. It yields the protein CASSMGQPNTGELFF.

This clonotype was seen only a few times. V is TRBV6-5 and J is TRBJ1-1; maybe TRBD1 (5 bases). The CDR3 is 14 residues long. Germline CDR1 reads MNHEY; CDR2 reads SVGAGI. Trimming pared 2 bases from V and 2 bases from J, leaving 9 bases between. The DNA for the CDR3 is TGTGCCAGCAGTTACGGGGGGGGAAACACTGAAGCTTTCTTT. Translation gives CASSYGGGNTEAFF.

This clonotype has just a few counts. CDR3: CASSLAGGGGFHTDTQYF. In DNA, the CDR3 is TGTGCCAGCAGCTTGGCGGGGGGGGGCGGTTTTCACACAGATACGCAGTATTTT. The chain combines TRBV7-8 with TRBJ2-3; 9 bases agree with TRBD2. Germline V lookup: CDR1 SGHVS, CDR2 FQNEAQ. V dropped 3 bases and J dropped 2; count of bases not matched to a gene: 12. The CDR3 sequence is 18 residues long.

The sample holds a few counts of this clonotype. The V and J genes are TRBV7-6 and TRBJ1-1; D unclear. V shed 1 base and J shed 5 bases, with 11 bases lying between them. The CDR3 length is 14 residues. Germline V gene data show CDR1 as SGHVS and CDR2 as FNYEAQ. CDR3 in amino acids: CASSLGGGWTEAFF. The DNA for the CDR3 is TGTGCCAGCAGCTTAGGGGGTGGTTGGACTGAAGCTTTCTTT.

CDR3: CASSVGRSTDTQYF. In DNA, the CDR3 is TGTGCCAGCAGCGTGGGGCGTAGCACAGATACGCAGTATTTT. The V and J genes are TRBV9 and TRBJ2-3; D might be TRBD1 (5 bases). V lost 2 bases and J 0 bases, leaving 7 bases between the germline ends. The CDR3 extends over 14 amino acids. Germline V lookup: CDR1 SGDLS, CDR2 YYNGEE.

This chain links TRBV19 with TRBJ2-3; possibly TRBD1 or TRBD2 for D (6 bases each). This CDR3 has 14 amino acids. Germline V gene sequence: CDR1 LNHDA, CDR2 SQIVND (reference sequence). The ends were cut back, 7 bases at V and 2 bases at J, with 13 bases in the middle. The CDR3 DNA reads as TGTGCCAGTAAGGGGGGCAGGGACACAGATACGCAGTATTTT. Amino acid sequence: CASKGGRDTDTQYF.

The sample holds a few counts of this clonotype. The V and J genes are TRBV29-1 and TRBJ1-1; no definite D call. Germline V gene lookup returns CDR1 SQVTM and CDR2 ANQGSEA. This CDR3 contains 12 residues. V lost 1 base, J lost 1 base, and 4 bases lay in between. The CDR3 reads CSVEGQNTEAFF. The CDR3 region has the DNA TGCAGCGTTGAAGGGCAGAACACTGAAGCTTTCTTT. Full variable domain (outside the CDR3, taken from reference TRBV29-1 and TRBJ1-1): SAVISQKPSRDICQRGTSLTIQCQVDSQVTMMFWYRQQPGQSLTLIATANQGSEATYESGFVIDKFPISRPNLTFSTLTVSNMSPEDSSIYLCSVEGQNTEAFFGQGTRLTVV.

A few counts support this clonotype. This chain connects TRBV2 to TRBJ1-2; 7 positions match TRBD1. Germline values: CDR1 SNHLY, CDR2 FYNNEI. V lost 6 bases and J lost 2; bases outside the gene matches: 9. This CDR3 is built from 15 residues. The CDR3 loop is CASRPRGGLNYGYTF. Here the CDR3 DNA reads TGTGCCAGCAGGCCCAGAGGGGGCCTGAACTATGGCTACACCTTC.

This clonotype turned up a few times. The chain employs TRBV20-1 and TRBJ2-5, with D uncertain. The CDR3 spans 13 residues. Germline CDR1 is DFQATT and CDR2 is SNEGSKA (reference sequence). The V end lost 8 bases, the J end lost 2 bases, and 15 bases lay between the germline ends. CDR3 region: CSPKVNGQETQYF. The CDR3 nucleotides are TGCAGTCCTAAAGTTAACGGACAAGAGACCCAGTACTTC.

This clonotype was found a few times. The chain couples TRBV6-6 to TRBJ1-2, with D hard to call. The V gene's germline CDR1 is MNHNY and CDR2 SVGAGI (reference sequence). Trimming stripped 0 bases from V and 0 bases from J, with 2 bases between. The CDR3 is 13 amino acids. The CDR3: CASSYSANYGYTF. Written as DNA, the CDR3 is TGTGCCAGCAGTTACTCGGCTAACTATGGCTACACCTTC.

V usage is TRBV7-9 and J usage is TRBJ1-2; TRBD1 matches at 7 bases. V gave up 5 bases and J gave up 7 bases; unmatched junction bases: 7. The germline gives CDR1 SEHNR, CDR2 FQNEAQ (reference sequence). The CDR3 spans 13 residues. The CDR3 sequence is CASSRRDSGGYTF. CDR3 sequence (DNA): TGTGCCAGCAGCCGGAGGGACAGTGGTGGCTACACCTTC.

The chain joins TRBV7-2 to TRBJ1-1; D possibly corresponds to TRBD1 (6 bases). The V gene's germline CDR1 is SGHTA and CDR2 FQGNSA. V lost 4 bases to trimming and J lost 4 bases, with 16 bases between them. There are 15 residues in the CDR3. This CDR3 is CASSSRRAQGTEAFF. The CDR3 region has the DNA TGTGCCAGCAGCTCCCGCCGGGCACAGGGCACTGAAGCTTTCTTT.

This clonotype was seen only a few times. The chain joins TRBV9 to TRBJ2-3; 9 bases fit TRBD2. Germline V gene sequence: CDR1 SGDLS, CDR2 YYNGEE. V was pared by 0 bases and J by 3 bases, with 2 bases of the junction left unmatched. CDR3 length equals 15 residues. CDR3 loop: CASSVVTSGTDTQYF. For the CDR3, the DNA is TGTGCCAGCAGCGTAGTGACTAGCGGTACAGATACGCAGTATTTT.

The rearrangement joins TRBV2 to TRBJ2-1; D uncertain. The germline gives CDR1 SNHLY, CDR2 FYNNEI. Trimming cost V 6 bases and J 10 bases, with 13 bases left between them. This CDR3 region has 12 residues. The CDR3 spells CASRPLGLEQFF. CDR3 DNA sequence: TGTGCCAGCAGGCCGCTAGGGCTAGAGCAGTTCTTC.

This chain uses TRBV30 with TRBJ1-1; D ambiguous. This CDR3 has 11 residues. Trimming stripped 6 bases from V and 1 base from J, with 6 bases between. CDR1 and CDR2 (germline): GTSNPN, SVGIG (reference sequence). The CDR3 here is CACGPNTEAFF. In DNA, the CDR3 is TGTGCCTGCGGGCCGAACACTGAAGCTTTCTTT.

This clonotype was recorded a few times. The chain combines TRBV10-3 with TRBJ2-1; D uncertain. The CDR3 consists of 14 residues. Per the germline V gene, CDR1 is ENHRY and CDR2 is SYGVKD. V lost 5 bases and J 7 bases, leaving 15 bases between the germline ends. As DNA, the CDR3 is TGTGCCATCAGTTCGTTGGATCTTTCAAATGAGCAGTTCTTC. Translated: CAISSLDLSNEQFF.

The chain uses TRBV4-2 and TRBJ1-1; perhaps TRBD1 as D (5 bases). CDR3 length: 16 amino acids. Germline values: CDR1 LGHNA, CDR2 YNFKEQ. Trimming took off 1 base at V and 7 bases at J, with 19 bases between the two ends. The CDR3 bases are TGTGCCAGCAGCCAAGGTGGCGGCAGGGAAGGCGGTGAAGCTTTCTTT. Translated, it gives CASSQGGGREGGEAFF.

In its sample, this clonotype was seen many times. The chain joins TRBV29-1 to TRBJ1-5, with 7 bases that match TRBD1. CDR1 is SQVTM and CDR2 is ANQGSEA in the germline V gene. After removal of 6 bases from V and 3 bases from J, the junction contained 5 bases not matched to a gene. The CDR3 loop spans 13 amino acids. CDR3 in amino acids: CSVGTAPNQPQHF. DNA for the CDR3: TGCAGCGTCGGGACAGCCCCCAATCAGCCCCAGCATTTT.